The 19 T cell receptor beta chains below come from one sample, sequenced in a study of cytomegalovirus exposure and HLA in healthy donors. PCR primers comprised 60 Vbeta and 13 Jbeta primers. Some clones are missing from TCRdb's copy, which holds only in-frame ones; the method was immunoSEQ multiplex PCR. Of about 220,000 clones listed, 82% are singletons. Sequencing was carried out using PBMCs. The receptors shown here come from a woman aged 35 to 49 in good health and CMV-seropositive.

The CDR3 sequence: CATSLGAGNTIYF. The CDR3 nucleotides are TGTGCCACCTCTCTCGGGGCTGGAAACACCATATATTTT. The rearrangement links TRBV27 to TRBJ1-3, with unresolved D. Trimming removed 10 bases from V and 2 bases from J, with 12 bases in between. Germline lookup yields CDR1 MNHEY and CDR2 SMNVEV (reference sequence). CDR3 length: 13 residues.

The chain employs TRBV5-1 and TRBJ1-2; perhaps TRBD1 as D (6 bases). The CDR3 extends over 13 amino acids. The ends were cut back, 4 bases at V and 6 bases at J, with 13 bases in the middle. In germline, CDR1 is SGHRS, CDR2 YFSETQ. The CDR3 region is CASSPQTGNGYTF. The CDR3 DNA reads TGCGCCAGCAGCCCTCAAACAGGGAATGGCTACACCTTC.

This rearrangement joins TRBV7-3 to TRBJ1-1; D remains unclear. The ends were cut back, 3 bases at V and 3 bases at J, with 8 bases in the middle. There are 13 residues in the CDR3. Germline V gene data show CDR1 as SGHTA and CDR2 as FQGTGA. DNA of the CDR3: TGTGCCAGCAGCTTGGGCAGACACACTGAAGCTTTCTTT. This encodes CASSLGRHTEAFF.

This chain joins TRBV25-1 and TRBJ2-6; no reliable D call. With 8 bases removed from V and 4 bases from J, the gap between germline ends came to 9 bases. Germline CDR1 MGHDK, CDR2 SYGVNS. The CDR3 runs 13 residues. The CDR3 sequence: CASCGAGANVLTF. The CDR3 DNA follows: TGTGCCAGCTGTGGCGCCGGGGCCAACGTCCTGACTTTC.

This chain connects TRBV5-1 to TRBJ2-2, with D perhaps matching TRBD1 (6 bases). Germline V gene sequence: CDR1 SGHRS, CDR2 YFSETQ. The length of the CDR3 is 16 residues. Trimming pared 1 base from V and 0 bases from J, leaving 10 bases between. The CDR3 here is CASSLTGQPNTGELFF. DNA for the CDR3: TGCGCCAGCAGCTTGACAGGGCAGCCGAACACCGGGGAGCTGTTTTTT.

The rearrangement joins TRBV7-2 to TRBJ1-4; 9 bases align to TRBD1. Unmatched junction bases numbered 2, after V lost 4 bases and J lost 5 bases. This CDR3 comprises 14 residues. CDR1 and CDR2 (germline): SGHTA, FQGNSA. DNA of the CDR3: TGTGCCAGCAGCTCCGACAGGGGGAATGAAAAACTGTTTTTT. This sequence encodes CASSSDRGNEKLFF. The complete variable domain, with remaining parts taken from reference TRBV7-2 and TRBJ1-4, reads GAGVSQSPSNKVTEKGKDVELRCDPISGHTALYWYRQSLGQGLEFLIYFQGNSAPDKSGLPSDRFSAERTGGSVSTLTIQRTQQEDSAVYLCASSSDRGNEKLFFGSGTQLSVL.

The CDR3 DNA reads TGTGCCGTTGCCCAGAACTATGGCTACACCTTC. It codes for CAVAQNYGYTF. The V call is TRBV30, the J call TRBJ1-2; D is unresolved. Trimming stripped 8 bases from V and 2 bases from J, with 9 bases between. CDR3 length equals 11 residues. From germline, CDR1 is GTSNPN and CDR2 SVGIG (reference sequence).

This clone turned up a few times. The genes are TRBV30 and TRBJ1-2; 8 positions agree with TRBD1. Germline V lookup: CDR1 GTSNPN, CDR2 SVGIG (reference sequence). CDR3 size: 14 residues. J was trimmed by 5 bases and V by 3 bases; bases with no gene match: 8. CDR3 region: CAWSATQGVYGYTF. Here the CDR3 DNA reads TGTGCCTGGAGCGCCACACAGGGGGTATATGGCTACACCTTC.

This chain joins TRBV19 and TRBJ2-1; D might be TRBD1 (6 bases). The CDR3 sequence is 15 residues long. Germline V CDR1 and CDR2: LNHDA, SQIVND (reference sequence). Trimming removed 5 bases at V and 8 bases at J, with 19 bases between. CDR3 nucleotide sequence: TGTGCCAGTAGTTTTCGCCGGGACAATACCCATGAGCAGTTCTTC. Translating it yields CASSFRRDNTHEQFF.

The V call is TRBV6-1, the J call TRBJ1-2; 7 bases agree with TRBD1. The CDR3 spans 14 residues. The germline V gene encodes CDR1 MNHNS and CDR2 SASEGT. V shed 8 bases and J 7 bases; nucleotides not matched to a gene: 13. The CDR3 spells CASFSGTVSGGYTF. CDR3 in DNA: TGTGCCAGCTTCTCCGGGACAGTATCTGGTGGCTACACCTTC.

The CDR3, as DNA: TGTGCCAGCAGCTCTCAACAGGGTCTTAGCACAGATACGCAGTATTTT. Its translation: CASSSQQGLSTDTQYF. The chain couples TRBV7-2 to TRBJ2-3, with D maybe TRBD1 (6 bases). The germline V gene has CDR1 SGHTA and CDR2 FQGNSA. V dropped 4 bases and J dropped 0 bases, with 14 bases sitting between them. CDR3 length: 16 residues. Combining the CDR3 with reference TRBV7-2 and TRBJ2-3 gives the whole variable domain GAGVSQSPSNKVTEKGKDVELRCDPISGHTALYWYRQSLGQGLEFLIYFQGNSAPDKSGLPSDRFSAERTGGSVSTLTIQRTQQEDSAVYLCASSSQQGLSTDTQYFGPGTRLTVL.

The chain uses TRBV2 and TRBJ2-7; TRBD1 might be the D (7 bases). Germline V gives CDR1 SNHLY, CDR2 FYNNEI. This CDR3 has 18 residues. Trimming shortened V by 1 base and J by 5 bases, and 24 bases separated the two germline ends. The CDR3 DNA reads TGTGCCAGCAGTGAAGGCAGGGGGGTCCTCTGGGGTGTGGACGAGCAGTACTTC. Its protein is CASSEGRGVLWGVDEQYF.

The chain uses TRBV28 and TRBJ1-1, with D tentatively TRBD1 (5 bases). Germline V gene sequence: CDR1 MDHEN, CDR2 SYDVKM. The CDR3 spans 13 residues. The V end lost 9 bases, the J end lost 7 bases, and 18 bases lay between the germline ends. For the CDR3, the DNA is TGTGCCAGTTCGGGACTTGGGGTCGGTGAAGCTTTCTTT. Translating gives CASSGLGVGEAFF. The variable domain in full, with the rest retrieved from reference TRBV28 and TRBJ1-1, is DVKVTQSSRYLVKRTGEKVFLECVQDMDHENMFWYRQDPGLGLRLIYFSYDVKMKEKGDIPEGYSVSREKKERFSLILESASTNQTSMYLCASSGLGVGEAFFGQGTRLTVV.

The chain combines TRBV5-4 with TRBJ2-7; 10 bases fit TRBD2. This CDR3 contains 16 residues. From germline, CDR1 is SGHNT and CDR2 YYREEE (reference sequence). Trimming took 4 bases from V and 2 from J; bases not matched to a gene: 9. This CDR3 reads CASSPRSGGQPYEQYF. For the CDR3, the DNA is TGTGCCAGCAGCCCACGTAGCGGGGGGCAGCCCTACGAGCAGTACTTC.

This clone occurred a few times. This chain connects TRBV7-9 to TRBJ1-5; D not certain. Germline lookup yields CDR1 SEHNR and CDR2 FQNEAQ (reference sequence). The CDR3 has 12 residues. V lost 3 bases and J 4 bases, leaving 4 bases between the germline ends. The CDR3 loop reads CASSFTNQPQHF. For the CDR3, the DNA is TGTGCCAGCAGCTTTACTAATCAGCCCCAGCATTTT.

The genes are TRBV19 and TRBJ1-5; D gene unclear. CDR3 length: 15 residues. V was clipped by 3 bases and J by 1 base, with 10 bases between them. Germline V gives CDR1 LNHDA, CDR2 SQIVND (reference sequence). The CDR3 loop is CASSIKGLSNQPQHF. The CDR3 nucleotides are TGTGCCAGTAGTATCAAAGGACTAAGCAATCAGCCCCAGCATTTT.

The J gene is TRBJ2-7, the V gene TRBV11-3; D is uncertain. Trimming took 5 bases from V and 6 from J, leaving 17 bases between them. This CDR3 is built from 14 residues. Germline loops: CDR1 SGHNT, CDR2 YENEEA. CDR3 amino acids: CASSHTGSPIEQYF. The CDR3 nucleotides read TGTGCCAGCAGCCATACCGGGTCCCCAATCGAGCAGTACTTC. Combining the CDR3 with reference TRBV11-3 and TRBJ2-7 gives the whole variable domain EAGVVQSPRYKIIEKKQPVAFWCNPISGHNTLYWYLQNLGQGPELLIRYENEEAVDDSQLPKDRFSAERLKGVDSTLKIQPAELGDSAVYLCASSHTGSPIEQYFGPGTRLTVT.

In this sample, this clone turned up a few times. The V gene is TRBV14, the J gene TRBJ1-1; maybe TRBD1 (6 bases). Trimming pared 1 base from V and 6 bases from J, leaving 12 bases between. In germline, CDR1 is SGHDN, CDR2 FVKESK. CDR3 length equals 14 residues. This chain's CDR3 is CASSQALGGAEAFF. DNA of the CDR3: TGTGCCAGCAGCCAAGCCCTTGGGGGCGCTGAAGCTTTCTTT.

For this clone: This is likely a read error, given that the CDR3 carries no conserved phenylalanine or tryptophan at its end. The V gene is TRBV5-1, the J gene TRBJ1-1; 8 positions match TRBD1. The CDR3 totals 17 residues. The V and J ends lost 0 bases and 0 bases, in that order; junction bases with no gene match: 7. Per the germline V gene, CDR1 is SGHRS and CDR2 is YFSETQ. The CDR3 spells CASSLGAGGRVNTEAFL. CDR3 coding DNA: TGCGCCAGCAGCTTGGGGGCAGGGGGCCGTGTGAACACTGAAGCTTTCCTT.